This T cell receptor beta chain originates from a study of shared clonotypes between healthy human individuals. There are 13 residues in the CDR3. Germline V gene lookup returns CDR1 MNHEY and CDR2 SMNVEV (reference sequence). The V end was cut by 4 bases, the J end by 3 bases, with 9 bases between. The protocol was immunoSEQ multiplex PCR, while the TCRdb copy is restricted to in-frame clones and leaves out a portion. The table has some 790,000 clones, approximately 77% seen once. This chain joins TRBV27 and TRBJ1-1; no clear D. Source material: memory CD4+ T cells sorted from blood. The subset: CD45RA-negative fraction. This TCR was sampled from a woman in her twenties or thirties in good health. The CDR3 nucleotides are TGTGCCAGCAGTTATACGAGGGACACTGAAGCTTTCTTT. Amino acid sequence: CASSYTRDTEAFF.